Below are 28 T cell receptor beta chains sequenced from a single sample in a study of blood T cell repertoires in COVID-19. Here immunoSEQ multiplex PCR was the method, and the copy in TCRdb shows in-frame clones only, minus some. The repertoire holds 180,000 or so clones, with 82% as singletons. Material for sequencing was peripheral blood. These TCRs come from a human donor with acute or convalescent COVID-19. The donor label of this sample is uncertain.

This clone occurred once. The chain couples TRBV27 to TRBJ1-6; D gene ambiguous. Germline loops: CDR1 MNHEY, CDR2 SMNVEV (reference sequence). This CDR3 region has 14 residues. Trimming shortened V by 6 bases and J by 10 bases, and 16 bases separated the two germline ends. CDR3 coding DNA: TGTGCCAGCAGCCTAGAACGGTTATCCTCACCCCTCCACTTT. It yields the protein CASSLERLSSPLHF.

J is TRBJ1-3 and V is TRBV5-1; tentatively, D is TRBD1 (6 bases). This CDR3 is 18 amino acids long. From germline, CDR1 is SGHRS and CDR2 YFSETQ. The V end was cut by 4 bases, the J end by 0 bases, with 20 bases between. The CDR3 is CASSPTTSGGISGNTIYF. Here the CDR3 DNA reads TGCGCCAGCAGCCCCACGACTTCGGGGGGCATCTCTGGAAACACCATATATTTT.

The rearrangement links TRBV19 to TRBJ1-6, with TRBD1 matching over 10 bases. The junction had 2 bases not matched to a gene; V was cut back by 6 bases and J by 0 bases. This CDR3 is built from 16 residues. Per germline, CDR1 LNHDA and CDR2 SQIVND (reference sequence). CDR3 protein: CASSWTGGSYNSPLHF. For the CDR3, the DNA is TGTGCCAGTAGCTGGACAGGGGGCTCCTATAATTCACCCCTCCACTTT.

This clone was detected once. The gene calls are TRBV18 and TRBJ2-7; TRBD1 matches at 11 bases. CDR1 is KGHSH, CDR2 LQKENI, per germline. Trimming removed 4 bases from V and 6 bases from J; junction bases left unmatched: 14. The CDR3 is 17 residues long. Here the CDR3 reads CASSQSRSGTGGFEQYF. As DNA, the CDR3 is TGTGCCAGCTCACAGTCTCGCTCCGGGACAGGGGGTTTCGAGCAGTACTTC. The variable domain in full, with the rest retrieved from reference TRBV18 and TRBJ2-7, is NAGVMQNPRHLVRRRGQEARLRCSPMKGHSHVYWYRQLPEEGLKFMVYLQKENIIDESGMPKERFSAEFPKEGPSILRIQQVVRGDSAAYFCASSQSRSGTGGFEQYFGPGTRLTVT.

The table lists this clone with a few counts. This specimen includes other DNA sequences encoding the same CDR3. The chain couples TRBV6-2 or TRBV6-3 to TRBJ1-2; tentative D call: TRBD1 (5 bases). The germline CDR1 and CDR2 sequences are MNHEY and SVGEGT. Trimming pared 1 base from V and 8 bases from J, leaving 14 bases between. The CDR3 totals 14 residues. CDR3 sequence reads: CASSYFPGTLGYTF. CDR3 coding DNA: TGTGCCAGCAGTTACTTTCCAGGGACTCTCGGCTACACCTTC.

This clone has only one observation. The chain recombines TRBV7-9 with TRBJ2-1; 9 positions match TRBD1. Looked up from germline, CDR1 is SEHNR and CDR2 is FQNEAQ (reference sequence). Unmatched junction bases numbered 5, after V lost 7 bases and J lost 4 bases. The CDR3 totals 14 residues. The CDR3 reads CASNRGQGYNEQFF. The DNA for the CDR3 is TGTGCCAGCAACCGCGGACAGGGGTACAATGAGCAGTTCTTC.

This clone was counted at least ten times. This chain joins TRBV12-5 and TRBJ2-1; TRBD2 matches at 11 bases. Germline loops: CDR1 LGHNT, CDR2 FRNRAP. The CDR3 sequence is 17 residues long. J gave up 6 bases and V 2 bases, and 9 bases lay outside the gene matches. The DNA for the CDR3 is TGTGCTAGTGGTTTGTCATTGACTAGCGGGGTGCCCAATGAGCAGTTCTTC. Its protein is CASGLSLTSGVPNEQFF.

V and J are TRBV4-2 and TRBJ2-3; maybe TRBD1 (6 bases). The CDR3 length is 18 residues. Germline V gene data show CDR1 as LGHNA and CDR2 as YNFKEQ. V shed 1 base and J shed 2 bases, with 19 bases lying between them. CDR3 in amino acids: CASSQGGRGKTLTDTQYF. In nucleotides, the CDR3 is TGTGCCAGCAGCCAAGGGGGAAGGGGGAAAACCCTCACAGATACGCAGTATTTT.

This chain joins TRBV5-4 and TRBJ2-2, with D tentatively TRBD2 (6 bases). Germline V gene lookup returns CDR1 SGHNT and CDR2 YYREEE (reference sequence). CDR3 length: 17 amino acids. The germline V and J ends were trimmed by 2 bases and 0 bases, with 14 bases remaining between them. CDR3 in DNA: TGTGCCAGCAGCTTCCCTCTCACTAGCCCGAACACCGGGGAGCTGTTTTTT. This sequence encodes CASSFPLTSPNTGELFF.

The J gene is TRBJ2-2, the V gene TRBV7-2; tentative D call: TRBD2 (7 bases). V lost 10 bases and J lost 5, with 17 bases in between. The CDR3 covers 14 residues. Germline CDR1 reads SGHTA; CDR2 reads FQGNSA. CDR3 nucleotide sequence: TGTGCCACCAGGGGAGGGCGGGAAACCGGGGAGCTGTTTTTT. Its protein product is CATRGGRETGELFF.

This chain connects TRBV6-5 to TRBJ2-1, with 10 bases that match TRBD2. The junction had 8 bases not matched to a gene; V was cut back by 6 bases and J by 6 bases. This CDR3 contains 15 residues. Germline V gives CDR1 MNHEY, CDR2 SVGAGI. In nucleotides, the CDR3 is TGTGCCAGCAGCCTAGGGACTAGCGACTCCAATGAGCAGTTCTTC. Its protein is CASSLGTSDSNEQFF.

A few counts support this clone. The CDR3 is CASSQDQVYGNTIYF. The CDR3 DNA sequence: TGCGCCAGCAGCCAAGACCAGGTCTATGGAAACACCATATATTTT. This chain connects TRBV4-1 to TRBJ1-3; no definite D call. Germline lookup yields CDR1 MGHRA and CDR2 YSYEKL. CDR3 size: 15 residues. The V end lost 0 bases, the J end lost 3 bases, and 9 bases lay between the germline ends.

This chain connects TRBV2 to TRBJ2-2, with TRBD2 matching 12 bases. This CDR3 contains 15 residues. Germline loops: CDR1 SNHLY, CDR2 FYNNEI. The V segment lost 6 bases and the J segment 1 base; nucleotides outside the gene matches: 0. CDR3 nucleotide sequence: TGTGCCAGCAGACTAGCGGGAGGGAACACCGGGGAGCTGTTTTTT. Its protein product is CASRLAGGNTGELFF.

This clone was seen more than once but under ten times. The chain couples TRBV24-1 to TRBJ2-5; D unclear. The germline V gene has CDR1 KGHDR and CDR2 SFDVKD. The CDR3 runs to 17 residues. The germline V and J ends were trimmed by 2 bases and 5 bases, with 20 bases remaining between them. The CDR3 loop is CATSDSPRQDGGETQYF. For the CDR3, the DNA is TGTGCCACCAGTGATTCCCCCCGGCAGGATGGTGGGGAGACCCAGTACTTC.

J is TRBJ1-1 and V is TRBV2; TRBD1 agrees at 7 bases. After removal of 4 bases from V and 1 base from J, the junction contained 3 bases not matched to a gene. Germline V gene data show CDR1 as SNHLY and CDR2 as FYNNEI. This CDR3 contains 14 residues. DNA for the CDR3: TGTGCCAGCAGTGTACGGACAGGGAACACTGAAGCTTTCTTT. The encoded protein is CASSVRTGNTEAFF.

This CDR3 is CASRTNNEQFF. The CDR3, as DNA: TGTGCCAGCCGGACTAACAATGAGCAGTTCTTC. The chain employs TRBV6-5 and TRBJ2-1; D may be TRBD2 (6 bases). The germline gives CDR1 MNHEY, CDR2 SVGAGI. V was shortened by 8 bases and J by 5 bases, with 7 bases between the two germline ends. This CDR3 contains 11 residues.

The chain is built from TRBV6-6 and TRBJ1-2; tentative D call: TRBD1 (6 bases). Trimming left V 4 bases short and J 8 bases short, with 14 bases between. CDR1 and CDR2 from the germline V gene are MNHNY and SVGAGI (reference sequence). The CDR3 covers 13 residues. The CDR3 coding sequence is TGTGCCAGCAGTTCCACAGGGTTGGGAGGCTACACCTTC. Amino acid sequence: CASSSTGLGGYTF.

The CDR3 DNA sequence: TGTGCCAGCAGTGACCCAGGCCCCTGCCACTTT. It encodes CASSDPGPCHF. This chain links TRBV2 with TRBJ1-6; D is unclear. The CDR3 runs to 11 residues. V lost 3 bases and J 18 bases, leaving 12 bases between the germline ends. Germline CDR1 is SNHLY and CDR2 is FYNNEI.

This clone has ten or more counts. The same CDR3 arises from other DNA sequences in this sample as well. The chain recombines TRBV29-1 with TRBJ1-1; the match to TRBD1 covers 7 bases. The germline CDR1 and CDR2 sequences are SQVTM and ANQGSEA. The CDR3 is 12 amino acids. The ends lost 4 bases at V and 4 bases at J; junction bases unmatched: 3. This CDR3 is CSVGQGATEAFF. The CDR3 DNA reads TGCAGCGTTGGACAGGGAGCCACTGAAGCTTTCTTT.

This chain links TRBV2 with TRBJ1-4; tentatively, D is TRBD1 (6 bases). Germline assignment: CDR1 SNHLY and CDR2 FYNNEI. Trimming took off 8 bases at V and 0 bases at J, with 13 bases between the two ends. The CDR3 contains 15 residues. The CDR3 nucleotides read TGTGCCAGCTCCCGGGGGGCCGCAACTAATGAAAAACTGTTTTTT. Protein: CASSRGAATNEKLFF.

The chain combines TRBV6-5 with TRBJ2-7; D is possibly TRBD2 (5 bases). The V and J ends lost 0 bases and 3 bases respectively, with 12 bases between them. The CDR3 extends over 15 amino acids. From germline, CDR1 is MNHEY and CDR2 SVGAGI. The DNA for the CDR3 is TGTGCCAGCAGTTACTCGGCCTTAGGGAGCTACGAGCAGTACTTC. This encodes CASSYSALGSYEQYF.

The chain uses TRBV12-3 or TRBV12-4 and TRBJ2-1; 8 nucleotides line up with TRBD2. The CDR3 runs to 12 residues. V was pared by 7 bases and J by 16 bases, with 12 bases of the junction left unmatched. CDR3 sequence: CASNSGGLEKFF. In DNA, the CDR3 is TGTGCCAGCAACTCGGGGGGACTAGAGAAATTCTTC.

V and J are TRBV24-1 and TRBJ1-1; D unclear. The CDR3 covers 15 residues. The V gene lost 9 bases and the J gene lost 3 bases, with 19 bases spanning the gap. Germline CDR1 reads KGHDR; CDR2 reads SFDVKD. CDR3 loop: CATPSTALLDTEAFF. As DNA, the CDR3 is TGTGCCACCCCTTCAACAGCCCTTCTGGACACTGAAGCTTTCTTT.

This chain connects TRBV28 to TRBJ1-2; weak D call: TRBD1 (6 bases). Trimming stripped 2 bases from V and 7 bases from J, with 11 bases between. Germline V gives CDR1 MDHEN, CDR2 SYDVKM. The CDR3 totals 13 residues. The chain's CDR3 is CASSLRARGGYTF. CDR3 sequence (DNA): TGTGCCAGCAGTTTAAGGGCCAGGGGTGGCTACACCTTC.

The chain employs TRBV10-2 and TRBJ2-7; 8 positions agree with TRBD2. V shed 2 bases and J 2 bases; nucleotides not matched to a gene: 8. The germline V gene encodes CDR1 WSHSY and CDR2 SAAADI. This CDR3 contains 16 residues. Here the CDR3 reads CASSEPGTRGTYEQYF. The DNA of the CDR3 is TGCGCCAGCAGTGAGCCCGGGACTAGGGGGACCTACGAGCAGTACTTC.

The chain uses TRBV6-5 and TRBJ1-1, with 8 bases matching TRBD1. There are 14 residues in the CDR3. V lost 4 bases and J lost 4; bases outside the gene matches: 5. Germline lookup yields CDR1 MNHEY and CDR2 SVGAGI. The CDR3 sequence: CASSFQGAFTEAFF. CDR3 DNA sequence: TGTGCCAGCAGTTTCCAGGGGGCGTTCACTGAAGCTTTCTTT.

This sequence joins TRBV5-1 and TRBJ2-5; possibly TRBD2 for D (5 bases). This CDR3 comprises 18 residues. Trimming took off 3 bases at V and 0 bases at J, with 21 bases between the two ends. Germline V gene lookup returns CDR1 SGHRS and CDR2 YFSETQ. The CDR3 spells CASSSESRGSSNQETQYF. CDR3 in DNA: TGCGCCAGCAGCTCAGAGAGCCGGGGTAGCAGCAACCAAGAGACCCAGTACTTC.

The chain is built from TRBV24-1 and TRBJ2-1; 12 bases fit TRBD2. The germline CDR1 and CDR2 sequences are KGHDR and SFDVKD. Trimming cost V 9 bases and J 8 bases; bases outside gene matches: 7. The CDR3 contains 14 residues. CDR3 bases: TGTGCCACCTCGACTAGCGGGAGTAGGTATGAGCAGTTCTTC. Encoded protein: CATSTSGSRYEQFF.